Below are 8 T cell receptor beta chains sequenced from a single sample in a study of T cell changes during pregnancy in multiple sclerosis. Sequencing used immunoSEQ multiplex PCR; TCRdb keeps in-frame clones, though not all of them. The table has a few thousand clones, more than 75% seen once; the top ten hold roughly 15%. The starting material was CD8+ T cells from peripheral blood mononuclear cells, obtained in the second trimester of pregnancy. The source is a female donor in good health, enrolled as a control in a pregnancy study.

The genes are TRBV6-4 and TRBJ2-1; possible D gene TRBD2, 5 bases. Germline CDR1 reads MRHNA; CDR2 reads SNTAGT. Trimming pared 3 bases from V and 0 bases from J, leaving 6 bases between. The CDR3 sequence is 14 residues long. The chain's CDR3 is CASSEDFSYNEQFF. The DNA of the CDR3 is TGTGCCAGCAGTGAGGACTTCTCCTACAATGAGCAGTTCTTC.

V is TRBV6-1 and J is TRBJ2-1, with TRBD1 matching 7 bases. V shed 5 bases, J shed 5 bases, and the junction held 9 bases outside the gene matches. Germline V gene data show CDR1 as MNHNS and CDR2 as SASEGT. The CDR3 consists of 15 residues. The CDR3, as DNA: TGTGCCAGCAGTCCTACTGGGACAGTTAACAATGAGCAGTTCTTC. Its protein is CASSPTGTVNNEQFF.

J is TRBJ2-1 and V is TRBV6-1, with a tentative D call TRBD2 (5 bases). This CDR3 region has 15 residues. V was trimmed by 2 bases and J by 8 bases, leaving 16 bases between them. Germline CDR1 MNHNS, CDR2 SASEGT. The CDR3 spells CASSEWETLRDEQFF. The CDR3 DNA reads as TGTGCCAGCAGTGAATGGGAGACACTTAGGGATGAGCAGTTCTTC.

V and J are TRBV5-6 and TRBJ2-7; 11 bases are shared with TRBD2. The germline gives CDR1 SGHDT, CDR2 YYEEEE. The V segment lost 4 bases and the J segment 1 base; nucleotides outside the gene matches: 4. This CDR3 spans 15 amino acids. The CDR3 protein is CASSVSGGGSYEQYF. In DNA, the CDR3 is TGTGCCAGCAGCGTTAGCGGGGGGGGATCCTACGAGCAGTACTTC.

This clone came up once. The chain uses TRBV6-6 and TRBJ2-1, with 8 bases that match TRBD2. Germline CDR1 MNHNY, CDR2 SVGAGI (reference sequence). Trimming took 5 bases from V and 8 from J; bases not matched to a gene: 11. This CDR3 is built from 15 residues. CDR3 bases: TGTGCCAGCAGTCCCCGGGAGGGGCGGGGGTATGAGCAGTTCTTC. Amino acids: CASSPREGRGYEQFF.

This clone was recorded once. This chain joins TRBV7-8 and TRBJ1-6, with 8 bases fitting TRBD1. CDR3 length: 13 amino acids. The germline CDR1 and CDR2 sequences are SGHVS and FQNEAQ. The V gene end was trimmed by 6 bases and the J gene end by 7 bases; junction bases not matched to a gene: 2. As DNA, the CDR3 is TGTGCCAGCAGGACAGGGGAAAATTCACCCCTCCACTTT. This translates into CASRTGENSPLHF.

The DNA for the CDR3 is TGTGCCAGCAGCTTAAGATGGGGCACCTCCTACGAGCAGTACTTC. It is translated as CASSLRWGTSYEQYF. The genes are TRBV7-2 and TRBJ2-7, with D maybe TRBD1 (5 bases). V was pared by 2 bases and J by 0 bases, with 11 bases between. The length of the CDR3 is 15 residues. Germline V gene sequence: CDR1 SGHTA, CDR2 FQGNSA.

The chain uses TRBV6-1 and TRBJ2-7; TRBD2 is a possible D gene (6 bases). The CDR3 is made up of 15 amino acids. CDR1 MNHNS and CDR2 SASEGT come from the germline V gene. V lost 1 base and J 0 bases, leaving 10 bases between the germline ends. In DNA form, the CDR3 reads TGTGCCAGCAGTGAAGGTGTCGGGAGCTCCTACGAGCAGTACTTC. Its translation: CASSEGVGSSYEQYF.